Listed below are T cell receptor beta chains from one sample, sequenced in a study of T-cell memory formation after mild COVID-19. A single record per CDR3 protein comes from TCRdb applying MiXCR to the 5' RACE reads. The sample shows approximately 400,000 distinct CDR3 sequences, roughly 24% of them seen only once. The specimen sequenced was PBMCs or a T cell subset sorted from them (not recorded which). Receptor source: an adult woman who had mild COVID-19 (a few samples of this study predate the infection). Cell type and time point are not known. Both conserved end residues are part of each CDR3. A D gene is named only where the DNA matches it firmly. Expanded clones are given a class, and other clones once, few, many or no size at all.

clone size	V gene	D gene	J gene	CDR3 protein	CDR3 DNA
.	TRBV9	TRBD1	TRBJ2-7	CASSASTGPTYEQYF	TGTGCCAGCAGCGCCTCGACAGGGCCTACCTACGAGCAGTACTTC
many	TRBV6-4	TRBD1	TRBJ2-3	CASSDTTGGTDTQYF	TGTGCCAGCAGTGATACAACAGGGGGCACAGATACGCAGTATTTT
.	TRBV5-1	.	TRBJ1-1	CASTLTGKLTMNTEAFF	TGCGCCAGCACCCTTACAGGGAAGCTGACCATGAACACTGAAGCTTTCTTT
few	TRBV12-3/TRBV12-4	.	TRBJ2-7	CASSLEGSFGEQYF	TGTGCCAGCAGTTTAGAGGGGAGTTTTGGTGAGCAGTACTTC
few	TRBV15	.	TRBJ2-3	CATSRDLIGGSPDTQYF	TGTGCCACCAGCAGAGATTTGATCGGCGGTTCCCCAGATACGCAGTATTTT
.	TRBV6-5	TRBD2	TRBJ2-5	CASSYRGSGRRQETQYF	TGTGCCAGCAGCTACCGTGGTAGCGGGAGGAGACAAGAGACCCAGTACTTC
many	TRBV24-1	TRBD1	TRBJ2-7	CATSDRQGSEQYF	TGTGCCACCAGTGACCGACAGGGGAGCGAGCAGTACTTC
few	TRBV20-1	.	TRBJ2-1	CSLLGNEQFF	TGCAGTCTCCTGGGGAATGAGCAGTTCTTC
.	TRBV7-2	.	TRBJ2-1	CASSRPGYNEQFF	TGTGCCAGCAGCCGGCCCGGTTACAATGAGCAGTTCTTC
few	TRBV10-3	.	TRBJ2-3	CAIRASLDTQYF	TGTGCCATCAGGGCCAGTTTAGATACGCAGTATTTT
.	TRBV4-1	TRBD1	TRBJ2-3	CASSQETGLGTDTQYF	TGCGCCAGCAGCCAAGAGACAGGGCTGGGAACAGATACGCAGTATTTT
many	TRBV7-6	TRBD2	TRBJ2-3	CASSLGPSGVDTQYF	TGTGCCAGCAGCTTAGGACCTAGCGGGGTAGATACGCAGTATTTT
.	TRBV2	TRBD1	TRBJ1-6	CASSATGSGGSPLHF	TGTGCCAGCAGTGCGACAGGGTCGGGAGGGTCACCCCTCCACTTT
.	TRBV7-9	.	TRBJ2-6	CASSGGAGANVLTF	TGTGCCAGCTCAGGGGGGGCCGGGGCCAACGTCCTGACTTTC
few	TRBV3-1	TRBD2	TRBJ2-1	CASSQHHSGNGDEQFF	TGTGCCAGCAGCCAACACCACAGCGGGAATGGAGATGAGCAGTTCTTC
.	TRBV5-1	.	TRBJ1-1	CASSLFPNRDSEAFF	TGCGCCAGCAGCTTGTTCCCAAACAGGGATAGTGAAGCTTTCTTT
.	TRBV12-3/TRBV12-4	TRBD2	TRBJ2-1	CASSPPQFVLAGGFFEQFF	TGTGCCAGCAGCCCCCCCCAATTTGTGTTAGCGGGAGGATTCTTTGAGCAGTTCTTC
.	TRBV27	.	TRBJ2-3	CASSPQAVHSLVGENF	TGTGCCAGCAGTCCTCAAGCGGTCCACTCCCTGGTTGGGGAGAATTTT
many	TRBV20-1	.	TRBJ2-1	CSASGRIHNEQFF	TGCAGTGCTAGCGGGAGAATTCACAATGAGCAGTTCTTC
.	TRBV7-2	.	TRBJ2-7	CASSLDLGGPYEQYF	TGTGCCAGCAGCTTGGACCTGGGGGGACCCTACGAGCAGTACTTC
.	TRBV24-1	TRBD2	TRBJ2-1	CATSDRTSGVYNEQFF	TGTGCCACCAGTGATCGGACTAGCGGGGTGTACAATGAGCAGTTCTTC
.	TRBV20-1	.	TRBJ1-2	CSARAGKGGYGYTF	TGCAGTGCTAGAGCAGGGAAAGGAGGCTATGGCTACACCTTC
few	TRBV4-1	.	TRBJ2-7	CASSHLRDITYEQYF	TGCGCCAGCAGCCACCTGCGGGACATCACCTACGAGCAGTACTTC
few	TRBV5-1	TRBD1	TRBJ1-5	CASSLGPRTGDNQPQHF	TGCGCCAGCAGCTTGGGACCTAGGACAGGGGATAATCAGCCCCAGCATTTT
.	TRBV25-1	TRBD1	TRBJ2-7	CASADRVTYEQYF	TGTGCCAGCGCCGACAGGGTAACCTACGAGCAGTACTTC
once	TRBV30	.	TRBJ2-5	CAWSVPKWSTQETQYF	TGTGCCTGGAGTGTACCAAAGTGGAGCACCCAAGAGACCCAGTACTTC
many	TRBV12-3/TRBV12-4	.	TRBJ1-2	CASSLDRNYGYTF	TGTGCCAGCAGCTTAGACAGGAACTATGGCTACACCTTC
.	TRBV5-1	.	TRBJ2-1	CASSLTPGSYNEQFF	TGCGCCAGCAGCCTGACGCCCGGCTCCTACAATGAGCAGTTCTTC
.	TRBV14	TRBD1	TRBJ1-1	CASSLSGTGVRLNTEAFF	TGTGCCAGCAGCCTTAGTGGGACAGGGGTACGTTTGAACACTGAAGCTTTCTTT
few	TRBV9	TRBD2	TRBJ2-3	CASSPGLAGGLKDTQYF	TGTGCCAGCAGCCCGGGACTAGCGGGGGGGCTTAAAGATACGCAGTATTTT
few	TRBV7-2	.	TRBJ1-2	CASSLARANYGYTF	TGTGCCAGCAGCTTAGCGAGGGCTAACTATGGCTACACCTTC
.	TRBV7-9	.	TRBJ2-7	CASSLGLTGQGPWRSPYEQYF	TGTGCCAGCAGCTTAGGACTGACGGGACAAGGCCCCTGGCGAAGCCCCTACGAGCAGTACTTC
.	TRBV6-2/TRBV6-3	.	TRBJ2-1	CASSYSRWSGDEQFF	TGTGCCAGCAGTTACAGTCGGTGGAGTGGGGATGAGCAGTTCTTC
.	TRBV24-1	TRBD2	TRBJ2-3	CATSDPMTSGRSDTQYF	TGTGCCACCAGTGATCCGATGACTAGCGGGAGATCAGATACGCAGTATTTT
.	TRBV12-3/TRBV12-4	.	TRBJ1-5	CASSLEDTQPQHF	TGTGCCAGCAGTTTGGAAGACACCCAGCCCCAGCATTTT
.	TRBV18	.	TRBJ1-2	CASSPGDGYTF	TGTGCCAGCTCACCGGGGGATGGCTACACCTTC
few	TRBV5-1	.	TRBJ1-5	CASRLGDNQPQHF	TGCGCCAGCAGGCTCGGAGACAATCAGCCCCAGCATTTT
few	TRBV4-1	.	TRBJ2-3	CASSQRRGDRLTDTQYF	TGCGCCAGCAGCCAACGTCGAGGTGACAGGCTCACAGATACGCAGTATTTT
few	TRBV12-3/TRBV12-4	TRBD1	TRBJ2-2	CASRPGQGRNTGELFF	TGTGCCAGCAGACCGGGACAGGGAAGGAACACCGGGGAGCTGTTTTTT
.	TRBV27	.	TRBJ1-1	CASSFRAQGTEAFF	TGTGCCAGCAGTTTTCGCGCCCAGGGGACTGAAGCTTTCTTT
.	TRBV11-3	.	TRBJ2-5	CASSRDTVETQYF	TGTGCCAGCAGTCGCGATACAGTGGAGACCCAGTACTTC
.	TRBV2	.	TRBJ2-2	CASSETGTGELFF	TGTGCCAGCAGTGAAACGGGTACCGGGGAGCTGTTTTTT
few	TRBV7-9	TRBD1	TRBJ1-2	CASSPRTGRAYGYTF	TGTGCCAGCAGCCCTCGGACAGGGAGAGCCTATGGCTACACCTTC
.	TRBV9	.	TRBJ2-5	CASSSGGASVQETQYF	TGTGCCAGCAGCTCAGGGGGGGCTAGCGTTCAAGAGACCCAGTACTTC
few	TRBV5-6	TRBD1	TRBJ2-1	CASSVRDRAASEQFF	TGTGCCAGCAGCGTCCGGGACAGGGCCGCTAGTGAGCAGTTCTTC
few	TRBV27	.	TRBJ2-2	CASSLLGLTGELFF	TGTGCCAGCAGTTTACTCGGACTAACCGGGGAGCTGTTTTTT
many	TRBV7-2	.	TRBJ2-3	CASSKDYLSTDTQYF	TGTGCCAGCAGCAAGGACTACCTTAGCACAGATACGCAGTATTTT